The entry below describes one T cell receptor (beta chain). Sequencing was performed with immunoSEQ multiplex PCR; in TCRdb, only in-frame clones are kept and a portion is missing. The sample has roughly 180,000 clones, under 85% seen once. V trimming: 4 bases; J trimming: 8 bases; junction bases outside the gene matches: 5. The CDR3 consists of 13 residues. Germline V lookup: CDR1 KGHSH, CDR2 LQKENI. This entry comes from a study of blood T cell repertoires in COVID-19. The sequencing input was peripheral blood. This clonotype was obtained from an elderly man with COVID-19, enrolled during active disease. The chain combines TRBV18 with TRBJ2-1; TRBD1 agrees at 7 bases. This CDR3 is CASSQRGPDEQFF. As DNA, the CDR3 is TGTGCCAGCTCACAGAGGGGGCCGGATGAGCAGTTCTTC.